This TCR beta chain stems from a study of T-cell reconstitution after alpha-beta-depleted transplantation in children. Construction of the TCRbeta library involved unique molecular identifiers. Each CDR3 protein gets one entry after TCRdb re-called the PCR reads with MiXCR. The sample includes nearly 250,000 distinct CDR3 sequences, roughly 7.7% of them seen just once. CDR1 is KGHSH and CDR2 is LQKENI in the germline V gene. This CDR3 is built from 11 residues. V was clipped by 3 bases and J by 6 bases, with 6 bases between them. Study outcomes and limitations: Fresh T-cell production supplied most of the T-cell counts and diversity seen one year after transplant.

This clonotype has ten or more counts. What it binds is unknown. The receptor comes from a male patient between 5 and 17 years old who had a stem cell transplant for acute lymphoblastic leukemia, so the T cells may come from the graft donor. V and J are TRBV18 and TRBJ2-7, with D hard to call. The starting material was PBMCs, mostly from graft donor cells, obtained 180 days after TCRalphabeta/CD19-depleted stem cell transplant. The CDR3 coding sequence is TGTGCCAGCTCACCCATTAGCGAGCAGTACTTC. Encoded protein: CASSPISEQYF.